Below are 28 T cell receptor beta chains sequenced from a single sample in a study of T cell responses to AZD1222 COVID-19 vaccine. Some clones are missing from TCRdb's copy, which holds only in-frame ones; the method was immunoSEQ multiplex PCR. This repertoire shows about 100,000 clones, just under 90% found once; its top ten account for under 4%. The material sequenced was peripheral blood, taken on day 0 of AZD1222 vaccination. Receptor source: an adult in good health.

The CDR3 DNA follows: TGCGCCAGCAGCTTGGAAGGGGCCGGGGAGCTGTTTTTT. Its translation is CASSLEGAGELFF. V gene TRBV5-1 combines with J gene TRBJ2-2; D may be TRBD1 (5 bases). The CDR3 has 13 residues. CDR1 SGHRS and CDR2 YFSETQ come from the germline V gene. V was pared by 0 bases and J by 6 bases, with 6 bases between.

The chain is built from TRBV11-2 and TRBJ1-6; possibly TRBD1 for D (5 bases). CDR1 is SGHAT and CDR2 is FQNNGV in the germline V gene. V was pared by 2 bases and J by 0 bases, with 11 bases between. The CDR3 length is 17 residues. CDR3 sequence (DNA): TGTGCCAGCAGCTTATCGGGGGGGAGCTCCTATAATTCACCCCTCCACTTT. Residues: CASSLSGGSSYNSPLHF.

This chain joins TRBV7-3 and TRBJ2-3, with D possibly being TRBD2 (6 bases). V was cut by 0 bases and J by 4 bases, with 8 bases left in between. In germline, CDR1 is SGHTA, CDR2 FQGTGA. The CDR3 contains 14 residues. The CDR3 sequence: CASSLTRDADTQYF. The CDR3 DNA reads TGTGCCAGCAGCTTAACGCGGGACGCAGATACGCAGTATTTT.

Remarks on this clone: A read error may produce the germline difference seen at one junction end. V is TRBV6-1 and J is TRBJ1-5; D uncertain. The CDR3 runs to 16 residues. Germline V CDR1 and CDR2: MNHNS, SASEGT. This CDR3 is CASSEGPPGNNQPQHF. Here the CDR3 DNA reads TGTGCCAGCAGCGAAGGGCCGCCCGGCAACAATCAGCCCCAGCATTTT.

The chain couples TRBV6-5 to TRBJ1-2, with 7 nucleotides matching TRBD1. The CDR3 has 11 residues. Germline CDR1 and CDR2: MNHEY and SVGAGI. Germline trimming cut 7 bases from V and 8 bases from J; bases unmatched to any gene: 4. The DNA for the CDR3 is TGTGCCAGCAATCGAGGGGGCGGCTACACCTTC. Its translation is CASNRGGGYTF.

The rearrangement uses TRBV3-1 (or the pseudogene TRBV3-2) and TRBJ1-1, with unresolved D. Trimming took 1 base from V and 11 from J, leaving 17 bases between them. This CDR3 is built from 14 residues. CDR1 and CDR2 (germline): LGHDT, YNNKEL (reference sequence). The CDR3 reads CASSQAGKSSTAFF. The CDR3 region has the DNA TGTGCCAGCAGCCAAGCGGGGAAGTCTTCGACCGCTTTCTTT.

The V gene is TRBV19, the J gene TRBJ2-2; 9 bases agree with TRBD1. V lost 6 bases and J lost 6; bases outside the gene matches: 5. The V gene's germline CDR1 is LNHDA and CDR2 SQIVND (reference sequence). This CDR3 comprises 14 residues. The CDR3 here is CASRVQGAAGELFF. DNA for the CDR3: TGTGCCAGTAGGGTACAGGGGGCCGCCGGGGAGCTGTTTTTT.

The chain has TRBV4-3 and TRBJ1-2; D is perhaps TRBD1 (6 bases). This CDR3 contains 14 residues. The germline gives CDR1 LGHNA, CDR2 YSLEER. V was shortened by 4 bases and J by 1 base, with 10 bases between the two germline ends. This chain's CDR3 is CASSLEGGNYGYTF. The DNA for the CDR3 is TGCGCCAGCAGCCTCGAAGGGGGTAACTATGGCTACACCTTC.

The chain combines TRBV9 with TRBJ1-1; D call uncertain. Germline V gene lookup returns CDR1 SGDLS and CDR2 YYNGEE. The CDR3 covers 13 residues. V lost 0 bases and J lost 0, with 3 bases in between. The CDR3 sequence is CASSVAMNTEAFF. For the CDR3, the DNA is TGTGCCAGCAGCGTAGCAATGAACACTGAAGCTTTCTTT.

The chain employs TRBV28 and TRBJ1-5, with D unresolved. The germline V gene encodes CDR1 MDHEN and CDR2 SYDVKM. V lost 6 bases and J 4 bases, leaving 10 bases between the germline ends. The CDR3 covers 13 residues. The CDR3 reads CASSNFLNQPQHF. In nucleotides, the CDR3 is TGTGCCAGCAGCAACTTTCTGAATCAGCCCCAGCATTTT.

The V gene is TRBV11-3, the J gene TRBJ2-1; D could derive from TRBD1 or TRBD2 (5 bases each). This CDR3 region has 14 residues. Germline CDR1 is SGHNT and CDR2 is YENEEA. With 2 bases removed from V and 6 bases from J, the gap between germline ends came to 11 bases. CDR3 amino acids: CASSLLAGSNEQFF. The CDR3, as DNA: TGTGCCAGCAGCTTACTAGCAGGGTCCAATGAGCAGTTCTTC. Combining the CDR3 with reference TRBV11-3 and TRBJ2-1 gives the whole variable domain EAGVVQSPRYKIIEKKQPVAFWCNPISGHNTLYWYLQNLGQGPELLIRYENEEAVDDSQLPKDRFSAERLKGVDSTLKIQPAELGDSAVYLCASSLLAGSNEQFFGPGTRLTVL.

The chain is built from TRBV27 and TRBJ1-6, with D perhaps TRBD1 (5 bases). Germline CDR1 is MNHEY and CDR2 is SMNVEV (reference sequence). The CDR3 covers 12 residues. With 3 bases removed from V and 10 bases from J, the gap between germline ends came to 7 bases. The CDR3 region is CASSFGDSPLHF. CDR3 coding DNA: TGTGCCAGCAGTTTCGGGGACTCACCCCTCCACTTT.

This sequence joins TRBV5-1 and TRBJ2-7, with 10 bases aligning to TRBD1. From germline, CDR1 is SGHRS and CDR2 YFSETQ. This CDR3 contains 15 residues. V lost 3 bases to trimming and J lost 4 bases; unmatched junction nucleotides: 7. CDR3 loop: CASSWGQGMEYEQYF. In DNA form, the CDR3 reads TGCGCCAGCAGCTGGGGACAGGGGATGGAGTACGAGCAGTACTTC.

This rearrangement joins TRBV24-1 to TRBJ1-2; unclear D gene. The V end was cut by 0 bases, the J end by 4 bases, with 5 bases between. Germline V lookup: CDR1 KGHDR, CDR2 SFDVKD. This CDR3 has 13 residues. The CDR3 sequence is CATSDLRGYGYTF. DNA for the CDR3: TGTGCCACCAGTGATTTGCGCGGCTATGGCTACACCTTC.

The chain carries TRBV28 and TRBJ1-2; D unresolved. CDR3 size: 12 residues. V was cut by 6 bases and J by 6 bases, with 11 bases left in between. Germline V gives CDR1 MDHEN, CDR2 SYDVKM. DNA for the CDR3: TGTGCCAGCAGAGTGAACCTGGATGGCTACACCTTC. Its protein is CASRVNLDGYTF.

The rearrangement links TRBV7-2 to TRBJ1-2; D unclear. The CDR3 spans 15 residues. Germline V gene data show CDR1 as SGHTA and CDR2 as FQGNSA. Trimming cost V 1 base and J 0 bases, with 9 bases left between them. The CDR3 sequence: CASSLGSGANYGYTF. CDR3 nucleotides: TGTGCCAGCAGCTTAGGGAGTGGGGCTAACTATGGCTACACCTTC.

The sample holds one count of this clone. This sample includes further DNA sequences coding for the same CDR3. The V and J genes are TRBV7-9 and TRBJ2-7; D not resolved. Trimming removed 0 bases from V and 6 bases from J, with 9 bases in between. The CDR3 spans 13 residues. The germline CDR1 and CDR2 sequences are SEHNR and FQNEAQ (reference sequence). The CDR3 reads CASSLARLSEQYF. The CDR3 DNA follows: TGTGCCAGCAGCTTAGCGCGTTTATCCGAGCAGTACTTC. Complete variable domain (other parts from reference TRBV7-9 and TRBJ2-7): DTGVSQNPRHKITKRGQNVTFRCDPISEHNRLYWYRQTLGQGPEFLTYFQNEAQLEKSRLLSDRFSAERPKGSFSTLEIQRTEQGDSAMYLCASSLARLSEQYFGPGTRLTVT.

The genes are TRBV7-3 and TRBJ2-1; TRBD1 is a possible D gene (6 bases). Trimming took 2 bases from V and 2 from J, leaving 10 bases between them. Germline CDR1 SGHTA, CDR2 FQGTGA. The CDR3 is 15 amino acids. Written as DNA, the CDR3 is TGTGCCAGCAGCTTAGAGGGGGTGCCCTACAATGAGCAGTTCTTC. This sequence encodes CASSLEGVPYNEQFF.

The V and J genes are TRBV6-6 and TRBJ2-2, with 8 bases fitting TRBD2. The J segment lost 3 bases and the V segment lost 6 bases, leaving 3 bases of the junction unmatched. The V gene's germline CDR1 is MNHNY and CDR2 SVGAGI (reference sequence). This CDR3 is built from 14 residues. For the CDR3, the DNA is TGTGCCAGCAGCGTAGCGGGGCACACCGGGGAGCTGTTTTTT. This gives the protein CASSVAGHTGELFF.

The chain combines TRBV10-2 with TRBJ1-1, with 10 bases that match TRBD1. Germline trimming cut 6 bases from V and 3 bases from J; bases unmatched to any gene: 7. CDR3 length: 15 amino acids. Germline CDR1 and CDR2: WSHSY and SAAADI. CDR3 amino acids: CASRATGTGDTEAFF. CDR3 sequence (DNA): TGCGCCAGCAGGGCAACCGGGACAGGGGACACTGAAGCTTTCTTT.

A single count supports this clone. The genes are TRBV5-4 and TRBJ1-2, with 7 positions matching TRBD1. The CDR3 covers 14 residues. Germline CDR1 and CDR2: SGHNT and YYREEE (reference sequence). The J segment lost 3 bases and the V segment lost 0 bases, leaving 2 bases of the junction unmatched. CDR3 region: CASSLGQGDYGYTF. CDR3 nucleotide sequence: TGTGCCAGCAGCTTGGGCCAGGGGGACTATGGCTACACCTTC.

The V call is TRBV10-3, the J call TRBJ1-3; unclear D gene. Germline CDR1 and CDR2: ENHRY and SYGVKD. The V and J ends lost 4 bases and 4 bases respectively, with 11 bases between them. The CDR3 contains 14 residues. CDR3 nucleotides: TGTGCCATCAGTGGCGGTCAGGCGGGAAACACCATATATTTT. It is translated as CAISGGQAGNTIYF.

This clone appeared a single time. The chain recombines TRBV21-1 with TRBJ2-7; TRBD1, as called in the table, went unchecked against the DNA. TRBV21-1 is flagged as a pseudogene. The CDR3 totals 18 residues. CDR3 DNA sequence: TGTGCCAGCAGCCCGAGGGCCCCTGACAGGGGCAGGATATACGAGCAGTACTTC. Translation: CASSPRAPDRGRIYEQYF.

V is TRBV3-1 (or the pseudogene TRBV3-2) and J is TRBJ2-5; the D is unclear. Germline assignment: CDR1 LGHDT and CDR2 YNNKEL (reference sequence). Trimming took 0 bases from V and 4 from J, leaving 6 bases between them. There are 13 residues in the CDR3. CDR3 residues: CASSQEIRETQYF. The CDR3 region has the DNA TGTGCCAGCAGCCAAGAGATAAGAGAGACCCAGTACTTC.

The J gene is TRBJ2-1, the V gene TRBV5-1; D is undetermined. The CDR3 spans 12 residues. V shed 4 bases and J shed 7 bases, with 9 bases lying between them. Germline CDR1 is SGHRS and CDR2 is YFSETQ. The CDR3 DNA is TGCGCCAGCAGCCTCGGGTGGAATGAGCAGTTCTTC. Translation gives CASSLGWNEQFF.

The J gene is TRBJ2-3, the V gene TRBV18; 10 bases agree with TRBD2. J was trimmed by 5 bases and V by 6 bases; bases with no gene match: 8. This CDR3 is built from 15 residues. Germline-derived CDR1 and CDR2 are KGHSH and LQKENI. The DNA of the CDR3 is TGTGCCAGCTCCCTTCGGACTAGCGGAAGAGATACGCAGTATTTT. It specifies CASSLRTSGRDTQYF.

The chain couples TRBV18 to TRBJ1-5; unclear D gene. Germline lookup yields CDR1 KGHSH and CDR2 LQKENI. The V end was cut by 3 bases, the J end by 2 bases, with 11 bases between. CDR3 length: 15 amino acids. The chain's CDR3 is CASSPEGKGNQPQHF. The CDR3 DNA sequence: TGTGCCAGCTCACCGGAGGGCAAGGGCAATCAGCCCCAGCATTTT. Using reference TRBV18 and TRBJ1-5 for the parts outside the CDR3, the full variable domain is NAGVMQNPRHLVRRRGQEARLRCSPMKGHSHVYWYRQLPEEGLKFMVYLQKENIIDESGMPKERFSAEFPKEGPSILRIQQVVRGDSAAYFCASSPEGKGNQPQHFGDGTRLSIL.

CDR3 coding DNA: TGTGCCAGCAGTGAGGGAGGATTGCGTAGTCAGCCCCAGCATTTT. It codes for CASSEGGLRSQPQHF. V and J are TRBV6-1 and TRBJ1-5; D gene uncertain. Looked up from germline, CDR1 is MNHNS and CDR2 is SASEGT. This CDR3 comprises 15 residues. V was trimmed by 3 bases and J by 6 bases, leaving 15 bases between them.